This T cell receptor beta chain comes out of a study of cytomegalovirus exposure and HLA in healthy donors. Vbeta (60) and Jbeta (13) primers were used in the PCR. Some clones are missing from TCRdb's copy, which holds only in-frame ones; the method was immunoSEQ multiplex PCR. Of over 55,000 clones in the sample, approximately 92% were seen once. The CDR3 length is 19 residues. The V gene end was trimmed by 5 bases and the J gene end by 3 bases; junction bases not matched to a gene: 17. Germline assignment: CDR1 MDHEN and CDR2 SYDVKM. This chain links TRBV28 with TRBJ2-3, with 10 bases aligning to TRBD2. The TCR originated in a woman aged 30 to 39 in good health and CMV-seropositive. Material for sequencing was PBMCs. The CDR3: CASSLAPLAGERGTDTQYF. The CDR3 DNA is TGTGCCAGCAGTCTGGCCCCCCTAGCGGGAGAACGGGGGACAGATACGCAGTATTTT. The variable domain in full, with the rest retrieved from reference TRBV28 and TRBJ2-3, is DVKVTQSSRYLVKRTGEKVFLECVQDMDHENMFWYRQDPGLGLRLIYFSYDVKMKEKGDIPEGYSVSREKKERFSLILESASTNQTSMYLCASSLAPLAGERGTDTQYFGPGTRLTVL.